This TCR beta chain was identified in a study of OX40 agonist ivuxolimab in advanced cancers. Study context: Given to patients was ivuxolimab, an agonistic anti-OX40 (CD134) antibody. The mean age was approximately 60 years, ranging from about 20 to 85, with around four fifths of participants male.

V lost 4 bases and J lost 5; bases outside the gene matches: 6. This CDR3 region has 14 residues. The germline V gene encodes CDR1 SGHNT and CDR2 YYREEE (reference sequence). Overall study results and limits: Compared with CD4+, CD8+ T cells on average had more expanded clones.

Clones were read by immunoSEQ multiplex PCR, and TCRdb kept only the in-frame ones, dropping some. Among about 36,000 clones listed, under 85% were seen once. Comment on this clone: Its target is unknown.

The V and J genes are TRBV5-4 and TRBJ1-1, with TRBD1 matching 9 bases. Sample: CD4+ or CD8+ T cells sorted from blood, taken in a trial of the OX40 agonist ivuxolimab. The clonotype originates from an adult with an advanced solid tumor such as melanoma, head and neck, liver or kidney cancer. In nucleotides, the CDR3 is TGTGCCAGCAGCCTAGGACAGGGGTGGACTGAAGCTTTCTTT. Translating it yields CASSLGQGWTEAFF.